Included here is one T cell receptor beta chain sequence, with context. A much larger clone differs from this one at a single base, so this may be a read error. These data originate in a study of CD8 T cells in ankylosing spondylitis. The CDR3 totals 15 residues. Germline-derived CDR1 and CDR2 are LGHNA and YSLEER. The V end lost 0 bases, the J end lost 13 bases, and 19 bases lay between the germline ends. Each CDR3 protein is one row after TCRdb ran MiXCR on the 5' RACE reads. The sample carries under 200,000 distinct CDR3 sequences, 11% recorded once. The chain recombines TRBV4-3 with TRBJ2-1; TRBD1 might be the D (6 bases). Sequences were obtained from blood, either unsorted or a sorted T cell fraction (not recorded which). The receptor was derived from a male donor with ankylosing spondylitis or in good health (not recorded which). The CDR3 sequence: CASSQENREQETQFF. DNA of the CDR3: TGCGCCAGCAGCCAAGAGAACAGGGAGCAAGAGACCCAGTTCTTC.